The 29 T cell receptor beta chains listed next were all sequenced from one sample in a study of T cells after yellow fever vaccination (dated by TCRdb to about 2019). The label giving this sample's treatment or condition can be read as: live attenuated yellow fever vaccine strain. Libraries were constructed by 5' RACE. TCRdb names Illumina NovaSeq 6000 as the instrument used. TCRdb reran the public reads through fastp at Q25 and MiXCR, keeping productive beta chains. Each CDR3 protein gets just one entry, which takes the most common genes and DNA from the rows behind it. The sample has hundreds of thousands of distinct CDR3 sequences on record, roughly 4% of them singletons. 23% of the sample rests with the top ten. The specimen was PBMCs, collected on the day of the yellow fever booster vaccination. All receptors come from a man younger than 30 who received the YFV17D yellow fever vaccine.

The chain recombines TRBV12-3 or TRBV12-4 with TRBJ2-7; 7 bases fit TRBD1. The junction had 6 bases not matched to a gene; V was cut back by 6 bases and J by 4 bases. The CDR3 has 13 amino acids. This chain's CDR3 is CASSRQGWYEQYV. CDR3 coding DNA: TGTGCCAGCAGCCGACAGGGATGGTACGAGCAGTACGTC.

This clonotype was counted at least ten times. V and J are TRBV6-6 and TRBJ2-3, with a weak D call TRBD2 (6 bases). The V gene lost 6 bases and the J gene lost 2 bases, with 18 bases spanning the gap. The length of the CDR3 is 16 residues. Germline V lookup: CDR1 MNHNY, CDR2 SVGAGI (reference sequence). CDR3 sequence: CASSPGGGEFTDTQYF. Here the CDR3 DNA reads TGTGCCAGCAGCCCCGGTGGAGGGGAGTTCACAGATACGCAGTATTTT.

The chain couples TRBV9 to TRBJ1-4, with 9 bases fitting TRBD1. The CDR3 sequence is 17 residues long. Germline V lookup: CDR1 SGDLS, CDR2 YYNGEE. The junction had 7 bases not matched to a gene; V was cut back by 4 bases and J by 0 bases. CDR3 in DNA: TGTGCCAGCAGCCGGACAGGGGACGGGTCAACTAATGAAAAACTGTTTTTT. Its translation is CASSRTGDGSTNEKLFF.

This clonotype was detected only a few times. The chain carries TRBV7-9 and TRBJ2-1; possibly TRBD2 for D (6 bases). This CDR3 region has 11 residues. Deletions cut 10 bases from V and 7 bases from J, with 11 bases between. From germline, CDR1 is SEHNR and CDR2 FQNEAQ (reference sequence). The CDR3 DNA is TGTGCCATCGGAGGGGTGAATGAGCAGTTCTTC. Its protein is CAIGGVNEQFF.

This clonotype came up many times. V is TRBV14 and J is TRBJ1-2; the D gene is possibly TRBD1 (5 bases). The CDR3 spans 14 residues. V shed 4 bases and J shed 4 bases, with 13 bases lying between them. The germline V gene encodes CDR1 SGHDN and CDR2 FVKESK. CDR3 sequence: CASSRGPGTYGYTF. Written as DNA, the CDR3 is TGTGCCAGCAGCCGAGGACCCGGGACCTATGGCTACACCTTC.

This clonotype was detected many times. This chain uses TRBV5-1 with TRBJ2-6; possibly TRBD1 for D (6 bases). From germline, CDR1 is SGHRS and CDR2 YFSETQ. V lost 4 bases and J 1 base, leaving 9 bases between the germline ends. The CDR3 covers 15 residues. In nucleotides, the CDR3 is TGCGCCAGCAGCCTACAGGGATCTGGGGCCAACGTCCTGACTTTC. The encoded protein is CASSLQGSGANVLTF.

In its sample, this clonotype was seen many times. The rearrangement links TRBV6-2 or TRBV6-3 to TRBJ2-1; D possibly matches TRBD1 or TRBD2 (6 bases each). The CDR3 totals 19 residues. CDR1 is MNHEY and CDR2 is SVGEGT in the germline V gene. V was shortened by 7 bases and J by 2 bases, with 27 bases between the two germline ends. This CDR3 reads CASTSGAWGDPSTYNEQFF. As DNA, the CDR3 is TGTGCCAGCACCTCGGGGGCCTGGGGGGACCCAAGCACCTACAATGAGCAGTTCTTC.

This clonotype was seen a handful of times. J is TRBJ1-4 and V is TRBV11-2; D is unclear. The germline V and J ends were trimmed by 8 bases and 5 bases, with 15 bases remaining between them. CDR1 SGHAT and CDR2 FQNNGV come from the germline V gene. This CDR3 region has 14 residues. The CDR3 DNA sequence: TGTGCCAGCGCCCGGGGATTTCAGAATGAAAAACTGTTTTTT. Its translation: CASARGFQNEKLFF.

This clonotype was observed many times. The chain joins TRBV12-3 or TRBV12-4 to TRBJ2-1, with a weak D call TRBD2 (5 bases). V was shortened by 3 bases and J by 4 bases, with 16 bases between the two germline ends. The CDR3 contains 16 residues. CDR3 coding DNA: TGTGCCAGCAGTTTCTATGCCCCCCCGGGGTACAATGAGCAGTTCTTC. Translation: CASSFYAPPGYNEQFF.

This clonotype was counted at least ten times. The chain recombines TRBV7-3 with TRBJ2-2; D not resolved. The germline V and J ends were trimmed by 5 bases and 1 base, with 8 bases remaining between them. The germline V gene encodes CDR1 SGHTA and CDR2 FQGTGA. The CDR3 totals 14 residues. The CDR3 DNA reads as TGTGCCAGCAGCACGACGGGGAACACCGGGGAGCTGTTTTTT. This encodes CASSTTGNTGELFF.

CDR3 amino acids: CATSETRELDTQYF. CDR3 bases: TGTGCCACCAGTGAAACCCGTGAGTTAGATACGCAGTATTTT. The chain joins TRBV24-1 to TRBJ2-3; no clear D. CDR3 length: 14 residues. Germline CDR1 KGHDR, CDR2 SFDVKD. Deletions cut 4 bases from V and 5 bases from J, with 12 bases between.

The chain has TRBV7-8 and TRBJ2-3; TRBD2 matches at 7 bases. This CDR3 spans 18 amino acids. Per germline, CDR1 SGHVS and CDR2 FQNEAQ. With V trimmed by 3 bases and J by 0 bases, 12 bases remained unmatched. CDR3 in amino acids: CASSFTDRTRKSTDTQYF. DNA of the CDR3: TGTGCCAGCAGCTTTACTGACCGGACTAGGAAGAGCACAGATACGCAGTATTTT.

This rearrangement joins TRBV5-1 to TRBJ1-1; no clear D gene. Trimming cost V 3 bases and J 2 bases, with 11 bases left between them. In germline, CDR1 is SGHRS, CDR2 YFSETQ. CDR3 length: 14 amino acids. The CDR3 region has the DNA TGCGCCAGCAGCTGGGCAGGACTCAACACTGAAGCTTTCTTT. This encodes CASSWAGLNTEAFF. Together with reference TRBV5-1 and TRBJ1-1, the CDR3 gives the full variable domain: KAGVTQTPRYLIKTRGQQVTLSCSPISGHRSVSWYQQTPGQGLQFLFEYFSETQRNKGNFPGRFSGRQFSNSRSEMNVSTLELGDSALYLCASSWAGLNTEAFFGQGTRLTVV.

This clonotype was recorded at least ten times. The chain's CDR3 is CASSLARPAGGHNEQFF. Written as DNA, the CDR3 is TGTGCCAGCAGCTTAGCGCGGCCAGCGGGGGGCCACAATGAGCAGTTCTTC. The chain carries TRBV7-6 and TRBJ2-1, with 9 nucleotides matching TRBD2. Germline V gene lookup returns CDR1 SGHVS and CDR2 FNYEAQ. Trimming at V came to 0 bases and at J to 5 bases, leaving 8 bases not matched to a gene. The CDR3 has 17 residues.

This clonotype appeared a few times. The J gene is TRBJ2-3, the V gene TRBV7-2, with D maybe TRBD2 (6 bases). The CDR3 spans 18 residues. Trimming stripped 5 bases from V and 0 bases from J, with 21 bases between. The V gene's germline CDR1 is SGHTA and CDR2 FQGNSA. As DNA, the CDR3 is TGTGCCAGCAGCCCCCACCGGGGGAGCCTGCATAGCACAGATACGCAGTATTTT. Its translation: CASSPHRGSLHSTDTQYF.

The genes are TRBV10-3 and TRBJ2-7, with a tentative D call TRBD1 (6 bases). CDR1 ENHRY and CDR2 SYGVKD come from the germline V gene. Trimming took off 0 bases at V and 6 bases at J, with 12 bases between the two ends. This CDR3 spans 14 amino acids. For the CDR3, the DNA is TGTGCCATCAGTGAGTCGCCAGGGGCTGGCGAGCAGTACTTC. It yields the protein CAISESPGAGEQYF.

This clonotype appeared many times. The chain combines TRBV7-8 with TRBJ2-7; D is tentatively TRBD1 or TRBD2 (7 bases each). CDR1 and CDR2 from the germline V gene are SGHVS and FQNEAQ. The CDR3 has 14 amino acids. The V end lost 3 bases, the J end lost 4 bases, and 13 bases lay between the germline ends. CDR3: CASSFQGGRYEQYF. The CDR3 coding sequence is TGTGCCAGCAGCTTTCAGGGGGGGCGGTACGAGCAGTACTTC.

This clonotype was counted at least ten times. The chain employs TRBV12-3 or TRBV12-4 and TRBJ2-7, with D perhaps matching TRBD1 (6 bases). This CDR3 is built from 15 residues. V lost 2 bases and J lost 4, with 15 bases in between. The CDR3 here is CASSLILGDIYEQYF. The CDR3 DNA sequence: TGTGCCAGCAGTTTAATTTTGGGGGACATTTACGAGCAGTACTTC.

The rearrangement joins TRBV5-1 to TRBJ2-2; no firm D call. Per the germline V gene, CDR1 is SGHRS and CDR2 is YFSETQ. Between the trimmed V and J ends, which lost 3 bases and 3 bases, there was a span of 9 bases. The CDR3 is 14 residues long. As DNA, the CDR3 is TGCGCCAGCAGCTATTCACAGTACACCGGGGAGCTGTTTTTT. Translated, it gives CASSYSQYTGELFF.

In this sample, this clonotype turned up many times. V and J are TRBV6-5 and TRBJ1-2; 10 bases line up with TRBD1. Germline assignment: CDR1 MNHEY and CDR2 SVGAGI. Trimming removed 6 bases from V and 12 bases from J; junction bases left unmatched: 7. The length of the CDR3 is 12 residues. The CDR3 here is CASRDRGLHDTF. The DNA of the CDR3 is TGTGCCAGCAGAGACAGGGGGCTTCACGACACCTTC.

The rearrangement uses TRBV6-2 or TRBV6-3 and TRBJ1-6; no clear D gene. Per the germline V gene, CDR1 is MNHEY and CDR2 is SVGEGT. This CDR3 region has 13 residues. Deletions cut 2 bases from V and 6 bases from J, with 5 bases between. In DNA form, the CDR3 reads TGTGCCAGCAGTTACGGCAGTAATTCACCCCTCCACTTT. It is translated as CASSYGSNSPLHF.

The sample holds many counts of this clonotype. The chain has TRBV20-1 and TRBJ1-2; D gene unclear. CDR1 is DFQATT, CDR2 SNEGSKA, per germline (reference sequence). The length of the CDR3 is 11 residues. V was trimmed by 5 bases and J by 1 base, leaving 5 bases between them. The CDR3 DNA is TGCAGTGCTCCAGATAACTATGGCTACACCTTC. This gives the protein CSAPDNYGYTF.

This clonotype occurred many times. The chain carries TRBV6-5 and TRBJ2-7; weak D call: TRBD2 (7 bases). This CDR3 region has 15 residues. The V end lost 6 bases, the J end lost 7 bases, and 22 bases lay between the germline ends. CDR1 is MNHEY, CDR2 SVGAGI, per germline. CDR3 in amino acids: CASSFPGEGGMEQYF. Here the CDR3 DNA reads TGTGCCAGCAGCTTCCCTGGGGAGGGGGGGATGGAGCAGTACTTC.

This clonotype was seen more than once but under ten times. This chain connects TRBV10-3 to TRBJ1-5; D is unresolved. Germline values: CDR1 ENHRY, CDR2 SYGVKD. The V end lost 2 bases, the J end lost 7 bases, and 15 bases lay between the germline ends. The CDR3 consists of 15 residues. CDR3 protein: CAISEDEGAGQPQHF. Here the CDR3 DNA reads TGTGCCATCAGTGAGGACGAGGGCGCCGGACAGCCCCAGCATTTT.

In this sample, this clonotype turned up many times. The J gene is TRBJ1-5, the V gene TRBV7-2; TRBD1 aligns across 8 bases. J was trimmed by 6 bases and V by 5 bases; bases with no gene match: 6. Germline V gives CDR1 SGHTA, CDR2 FQGNSA. The CDR3 runs to 14 residues. CDR3 coding DNA: TGTGCCAGCAGCGCTCGGACAGGGACTCAGCCCCAGCATTTT. It specifies CASSARTGTQPQHF.

V gene TRBV20-1 combines with J gene TRBJ1-5; the match to TRBD1 covers 10 bases. Trimming took 6 bases from V and 1 from J; bases not matched to a gene: 9. Germline CDR1 reads DFQATT; CDR2 reads SNEGSKA (reference sequence). CDR3 length: 16 amino acids. CDR3 residues: CSATRRQGASNQPQHF. CDR3 sequence (DNA): TGCAGTGCAACGCGCAGACAGGGGGCGAGCAATCAGCCCCAGCATTTT.

There are many counts of this clonotype. V is TRBV20-1 and J is TRBJ2-5; D remains ambiguous. The CDR3 is 13 residues long. Germline V CDR1 and CDR2: DFQATT, SNEGSKA (reference sequence). Trimming removed 6 bases from V and 5 bases from J, with 16 bases in between. The CDR3 loop reads CSAVRGAVETQYF. The CDR3 nucleotides read TGCAGTGCAGTCCGCGGCGCGGTGGAGACCCAGTACTTC.

This clonotype was counted at least ten times. This sequence joins TRBV21-1 and TRBJ2-3; the table's TRBD2 call for D was not verified on the DNA. TRBV21-1 is a documented pseudogene. The CDR3 has 19 amino acids. In DNA form, the CDR3 reads TGTGCCAGCAGCAAACACCTAGCGGCGGGCCCCAAGAGCACAGATACGCAGTATTTT. Its protein is CASSKHLAAGPKSTDTQYF.

The CDR3 nucleotides read TGTGCCAGCAGCGCTAGACGTGAAGACAATGAGCAGTTCTTC. This codes for CASSARREDNEQFF. V usage is TRBV7-3 and J usage is TRBJ2-1; D unresolved. Trimming left V 5 bases short and J 5 bases short, with 13 bases between. Germline V gene lookup returns CDR1 SGHTA and CDR2 FQGTGA. The CDR3 runs 14 residues.